This T cell receptor beta chain is drawn from a study of OX40 agonist ivuxolimab in advanced cancers. In the study overall: Ivuxolimab was delivered to patients intravenously every 2 weeks at doses spanning 0.01 to 10 mg/kg. Anti-PD-1, anti-PD-L1 or anti-CTLA-4 therapy given earlier was allowed, and around 40% had some.

Profiling relied on immunoSEQ multiplex PCR, and the TCRdb table lists in-frame clones only, not all of them. This table holds approximately 100,000 clones, approximately 85% found once. The CDR3 has 13 residues. V was pared by 4 bases and J by 4 bases, with 8 bases between. Germline CDR1 and CDR2: MNHEY and SMNVEV (reference sequence). Points from the study as a whole: Not determined was the antigen specificity of the expanded peripheral T cells. Clonal expansion among partial responders at 0.1-3.0 mg/kg ranked near the lowest.

Comment on this clone: The antigen remains undetermined.

The clonotype was recovered from an adult with an advanced solid tumor such as melanoma, head and neck, liver or kidney cancer. The material sequenced was CD4+ or CD8+ T cells sorted from blood, taken in a trial of the OX40 agonist ivuxolimab. The chain uses TRBV27 and TRBJ2-1, with a tentative D call TRBD1 (5 bases). CDR3 protein: CASSSDIYNEQFF. The CDR3 nucleotides are TGTGCCAGCAGTTCGGACATATACAATGAGCAGTTCTTC.